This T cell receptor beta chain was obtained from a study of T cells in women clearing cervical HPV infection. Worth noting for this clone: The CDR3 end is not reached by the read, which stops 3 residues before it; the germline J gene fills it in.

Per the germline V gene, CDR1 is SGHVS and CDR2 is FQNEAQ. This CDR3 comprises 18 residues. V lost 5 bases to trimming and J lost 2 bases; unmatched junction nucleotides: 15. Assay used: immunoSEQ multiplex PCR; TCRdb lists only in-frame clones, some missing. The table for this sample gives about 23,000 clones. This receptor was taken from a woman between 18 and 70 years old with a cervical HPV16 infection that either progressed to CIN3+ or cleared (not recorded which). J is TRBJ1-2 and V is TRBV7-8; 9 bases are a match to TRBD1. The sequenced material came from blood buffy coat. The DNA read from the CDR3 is TGTGCCAGCAGCCGACACCGGGACAGGGCGTCCGGCAACTATGGC. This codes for CASSRHRDRASGNYG. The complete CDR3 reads CASSRHRDRASGNYGYTF.